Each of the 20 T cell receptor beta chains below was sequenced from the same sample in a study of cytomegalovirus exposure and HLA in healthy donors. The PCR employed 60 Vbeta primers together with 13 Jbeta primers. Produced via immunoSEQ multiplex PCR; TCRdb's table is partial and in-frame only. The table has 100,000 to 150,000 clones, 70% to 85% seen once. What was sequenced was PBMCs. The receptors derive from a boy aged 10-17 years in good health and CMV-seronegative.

In DNA form, the CDR3 reads TGTGCCAGCAGCCTTGCGACGGAGGCCAAAAACATTCAGTACTTC. It codes for CASSLATEAKNIQYF. The chain employs TRBV4-2 and TRBJ2-4; D call uncertain. Trimming shortened V by 4 bases and J by 1 base, and 11 bases separated the two germline ends. The CDR3 loop spans 15 amino acids. Germline CDR1 reads LGHNA; CDR2 reads YNFKEQ.

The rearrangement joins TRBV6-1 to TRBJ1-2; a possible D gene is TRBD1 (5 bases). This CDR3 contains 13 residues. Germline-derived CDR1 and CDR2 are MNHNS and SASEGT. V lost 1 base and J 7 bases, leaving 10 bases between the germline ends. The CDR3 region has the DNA TGTGCCAGCAGTGAAGTAGGGGAGGGTGGCTACACCTTC. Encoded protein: CASSEVGEGGYTF.

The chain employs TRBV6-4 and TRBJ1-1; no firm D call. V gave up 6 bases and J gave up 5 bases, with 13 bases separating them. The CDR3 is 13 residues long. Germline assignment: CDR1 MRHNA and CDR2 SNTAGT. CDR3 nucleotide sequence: TGTGCCAGCAGCGAGGGCAGTGGGACTGAAGCTTTCTTT. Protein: CASSEGSGTEAFF.

CDR3 coding DNA: TGCAGCGTCCTCCACAACTACGAGCAGTACTTC. Its protein product is CSVLHNYEQYF. The rearrangement links TRBV29-1 to TRBJ2-7; no definite D call. The CDR3 loop spans 11 amino acids. Germline-derived CDR1 and CDR2 are SQVTM and ANQGSEA. Trimming removed 6 bases from V and 3 bases from J, with 9 bases in between.

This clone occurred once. The CDR3 DNA reads TGTGCCAGCAGCTTAGCTAGCGGGGGCACAGATACGCAGTATTTT. Translating it yields CASSLASGGTDTQYF. The chain combines TRBV11-3 with TRBJ2-3; TRBD2 agrees at 9 bases. There are 15 residues in the CDR3. Trimming cost V 1 base and J 1 base; bases outside gene matches: 0. In germline, CDR1 is SGHNT, CDR2 YENEEA.

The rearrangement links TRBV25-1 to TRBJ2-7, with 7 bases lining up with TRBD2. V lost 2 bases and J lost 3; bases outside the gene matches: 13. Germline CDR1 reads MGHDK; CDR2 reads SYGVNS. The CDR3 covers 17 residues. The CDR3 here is CASSEPQSREEGYEQYF. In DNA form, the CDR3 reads TGTGCCAGCAGTGAACCCCAATCCCGGGAGGAGGGCTACGAGCAGTACTTC.

CDR3 protein: CASTRTGPNSPLHF. The DNA for the CDR3 is TGTGCCAGTACAAGGACAGGCCCCAATTCACCCCTCCACTTT. The V gene is TRBV2, the J gene TRBJ1-6; TRBD1 aligns across 7 bases. After removal of 9 bases from V and 7 bases from J, the junction contained 9 bases not matched to a gene. Germline V gives CDR1 SNHLY, CDR2 FYNNEI. The length of the CDR3 is 14 residues. Full variable domain (missing parts from reference TRBV2 and TRBJ1-6): EPEVTQTPSHQVTQMGQEVILRCVPISNHLYFYWYRQILGQKVEFLVSFYNNEISEKSEIFDDQFSVERPDGSNFTLKIRSTKLEDSAMYFCASTRTGPNSPLHFGNGTRLTVT.

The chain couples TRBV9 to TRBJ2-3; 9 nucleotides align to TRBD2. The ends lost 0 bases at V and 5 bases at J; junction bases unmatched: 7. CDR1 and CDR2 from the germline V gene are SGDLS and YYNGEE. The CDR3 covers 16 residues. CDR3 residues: CASSVEVSGSGDTQYF. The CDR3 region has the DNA TGTGCCAGCAGCGTAGAGGTTAGCGGGAGCGGAGATACGCAGTATTTT.

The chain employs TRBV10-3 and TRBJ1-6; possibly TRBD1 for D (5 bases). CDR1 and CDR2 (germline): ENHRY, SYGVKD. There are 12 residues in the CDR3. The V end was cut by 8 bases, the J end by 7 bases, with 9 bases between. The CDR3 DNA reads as TGTGCCATCGGTCGGGGGAATTCACCCCTCCACTTT. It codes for CAIGRGNSPLHF.

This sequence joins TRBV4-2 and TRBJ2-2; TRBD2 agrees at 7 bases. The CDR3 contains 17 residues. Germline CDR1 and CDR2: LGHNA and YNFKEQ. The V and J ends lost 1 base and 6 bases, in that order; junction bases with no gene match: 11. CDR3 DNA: TGTGCCAGCAGCCAAGCCCTGGGACGGGAGGACGCCGGGGAGCTGTTTTTT. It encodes CASSQALGREDAGELFF.

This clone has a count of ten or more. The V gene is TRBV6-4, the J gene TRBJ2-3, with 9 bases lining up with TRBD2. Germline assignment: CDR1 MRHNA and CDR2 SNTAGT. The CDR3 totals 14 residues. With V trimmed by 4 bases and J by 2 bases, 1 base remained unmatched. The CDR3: CASSGGGATDTQYF. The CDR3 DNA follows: TGTGCCAGCAGTGGCGGGGGGGCCACAGATACGCAGTATTTT.

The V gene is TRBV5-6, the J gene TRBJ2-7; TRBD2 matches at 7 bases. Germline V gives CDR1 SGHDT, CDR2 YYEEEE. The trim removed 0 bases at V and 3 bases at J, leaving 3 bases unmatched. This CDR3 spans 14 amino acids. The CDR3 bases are TGTGCCAGCAGCTTGGATCGGGACTACTACGAGCAGTACTTC. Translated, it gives CASSLDRDYYEQYF.

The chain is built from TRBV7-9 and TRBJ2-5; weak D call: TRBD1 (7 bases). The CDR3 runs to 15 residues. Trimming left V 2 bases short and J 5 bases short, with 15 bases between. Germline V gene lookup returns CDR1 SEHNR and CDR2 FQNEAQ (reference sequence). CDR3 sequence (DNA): TGTGCCAGCAGCTTATGGAGGGGGCGAGGGGAGACCCAGTACTTC. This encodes CASSLWRGRGETQYF.

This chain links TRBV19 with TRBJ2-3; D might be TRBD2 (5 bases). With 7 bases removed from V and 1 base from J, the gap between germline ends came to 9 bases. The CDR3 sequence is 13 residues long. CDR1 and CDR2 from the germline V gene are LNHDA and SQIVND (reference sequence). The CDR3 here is CASKLARTDTQYF. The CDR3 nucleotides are TGTGCCAGTAAGCTAGCCCGCACAGATACGCAGTATTTT.

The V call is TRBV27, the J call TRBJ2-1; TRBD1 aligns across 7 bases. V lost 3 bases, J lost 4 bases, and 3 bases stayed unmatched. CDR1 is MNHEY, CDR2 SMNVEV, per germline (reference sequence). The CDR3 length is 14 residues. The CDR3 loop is CASSFSGQYNEQFF. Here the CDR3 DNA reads TGTGCCAGCAGTTTCTCGGGACAGTACAATGAGCAGTTCTTC.

The CDR3 spells CASSRDRDVYGYTF. DNA for the CDR3: TGTGCCAGCAGCAGGGACAGGGACGTTTATGGCTACACCTTC. The rearrangement joins TRBV21-1 to TRBJ1-2; TRBD1 is the table's D call, not checked against the DNA. TRBV21-1 is a known pseudogene. The CDR3 runs to 14 residues.

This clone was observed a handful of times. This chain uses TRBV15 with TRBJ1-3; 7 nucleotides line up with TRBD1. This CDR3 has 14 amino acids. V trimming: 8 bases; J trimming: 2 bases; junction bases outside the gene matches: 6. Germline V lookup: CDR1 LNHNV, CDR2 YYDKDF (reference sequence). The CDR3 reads CATWDSLPGNTIYF. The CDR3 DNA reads TGTGCCACCTGGGACAGCCTACCTGGAAACACCATATATTTT.

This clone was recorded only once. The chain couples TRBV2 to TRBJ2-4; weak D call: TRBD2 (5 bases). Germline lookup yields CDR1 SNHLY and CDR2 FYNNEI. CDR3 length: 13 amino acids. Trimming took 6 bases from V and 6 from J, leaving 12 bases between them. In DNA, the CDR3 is TGTGCCAGCAGCTCGGAGGACGGAAACATTCAGTACTTC. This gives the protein CASSSEDGNIQYF.

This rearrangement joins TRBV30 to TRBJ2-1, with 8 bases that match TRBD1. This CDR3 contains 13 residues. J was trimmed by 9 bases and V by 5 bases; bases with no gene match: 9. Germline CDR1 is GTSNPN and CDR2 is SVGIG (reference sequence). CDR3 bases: TGTGCCTGGGAATCGCTCACAGGGGGTGAGCAGTTCTTC. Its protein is CAWESLTGGEQFF.

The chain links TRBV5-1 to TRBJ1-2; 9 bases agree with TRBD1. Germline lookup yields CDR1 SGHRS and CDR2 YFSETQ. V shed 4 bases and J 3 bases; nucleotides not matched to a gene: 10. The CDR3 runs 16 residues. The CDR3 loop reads CASSSRDRDGDYGYTF. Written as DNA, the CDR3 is TGCGCCAGCAGCAGCCGGGACAGGGATGGGGACTATGGCTACACCTTC.